Below are 30 T cell receptor beta chains sequenced from a single sample in a study of CD8+CD57+ T cells in acquired aplastic anemia. Profiling of TCR beta VDJ combinations and CDR3 sequences used genomic DNA as template. Via MiXCR, TCRdb re-called the reads, giving one row per CDR3 protein. This sample yields 220,000 or so distinct CDR3 sequences, of which about 62% are seen a single time; roughly 61% belongs to the top ten. Patients chosen for sequencing had CD8+CD57+ cells that had expanded, as shown by flow cytometry. Sequencing was carried out using sorted CD4+, CD8+, or CD8+CD57+ T cells (not recorded which) from PBMCs. The receptors were sampled from a human donor with aplastic anemia.

V and J are TRBV29-1 and TRBJ1-4, with D maybe TRBD1 (6 bases). Trimming left V 6 bases short and J 7 bases short, with 12 bases between. Germline CDR1 reads SQVTM; CDR2 reads ANQGSEA. The CDR3 spans 12 residues. The CDR3 DNA reads as TGCAGCGTCGAGGGGGGGAGTGAAAAACTGTTTTTT. It encodes CSVEGGSEKLFF.

The CDR3 loop is CASQGSRTDTQYF. The DNA for the CDR3 is TGTGCCAGCCAGGGGTCTCGCACAGATACGCAGTATTTT. This chain uses TRBV19 with TRBJ2-3; a weak D match, TRBD1 (6 bases). The CDR3 loop spans 13 amino acids. With 9 bases removed from V and 1 base from J, the gap between germline ends came to 11 bases. From germline, CDR1 is LNHDA and CDR2 SQIVND (reference sequence).

A few counts support this clonotype. The chain couples TRBV2 to TRBJ2-1; 9 bases are a match to TRBD1. After removal of 8 bases from V and 2 bases from J, the junction contained 4 bases not matched to a gene. This CDR3 is built from 14 residues. Germline assignment: CDR1 SNHLY and CDR2 FYNNEI. The CDR3, as DNA: TGTGCCAGCGGAACAGGGGGCGCCTACAATGAGCAGTTCTTC. Residues: CASGTGGAYNEQFF.

The V call is TRBV15, the J call TRBJ2-7; D call uncertain. The CDR3 length is 15 residues. The germline gives CDR1 LNHNV, CDR2 YYDKDF (reference sequence). V lost 0 bases and J lost 4, with 13 bases in between. The CDR3 here is CATSRDRRVSYEQYF. In DNA form, the CDR3 reads TGTGCCACCAGCAGAGATCGACGGGTGAGTTACGAGCAGTACTTC. Supplemented by reference TRBV15 and TRBJ2-7, the full variable domain reads DAMVIQNPRYQVTQFGKPVTLSCSQTLNHNVMYWYQQKSSQAPKLLFHYYDKDFNNEADTPDNFQSRRPNTSFCFLDIRSPGLGDTAMYLCATSRDRRVSYEQYFGPGTRLTVT.

This clonotype has a single count. This chain connects TRBV9 to TRBJ2-3, with D possibly TRBD2 on 5 matching bases. The V end was cut by 0 bases, the J end by 4 bases, with 12 bases between. In germline, CDR1 is SGDLS, CDR2 YYNGEE. The CDR3 has 15 amino acids. Written as DNA, the CDR3 is TGTGCCAGCAGCGTAGGTACTAGTCGGGCAGATACGCAGTATTTT. Translating it yields CASSVGTSRADTQYF.

V gene TRBV5-6 combines with J gene TRBJ2-3, with 12 bases identical to TRBD2. The length of the CDR3 is 16 residues. J lost 3 bases, V lost 0 bases, and 2 bases had no gene match. Germline CDR1 and CDR2: SGHDT and YYEEEE. This CDR3 reads CASSLALAGGTDTQYF. The CDR3 coding sequence is TGTGCCAGCAGCTTGGCCCTAGCGGGGGGGACAGATACGCAGTATTTT.

The genes are TRBV7-9 and TRBJ2-7; the match to TRBD1 covers 9 bases. The V gene's germline CDR1 is SEHNR and CDR2 FQNEAQ (reference sequence). CDR3 length: 14 residues. CDR3 DNA: TGTGACAGTAGCCTAGGACAGGGGACCTACGAGCAGTACTTC. It encodes CDSSLGQGTYEQYF.

This chain uses TRBV7-9 with TRBJ2-6; D perhaps matches TRBD1 (5 bases). Trimming removed 6 bases from V and 4 bases from J, with 13 bases in between. Germline loops: CDR1 SEHNR, CDR2 FQNEAQ (reference sequence). This CDR3 has 15 residues. The CDR3 spells CASSLQGYGANVLTF. DNA of the CDR3: TGTGCCAGCAGTCTCCAGGGTTACGGGGCCAACGTCCTGACTTTC.

V and J are TRBV10-1 and TRBJ2-7, with TRBD2 matching over 8 bases. The CDR3 spans 15 residues. CDR1 WNHNN and CDR2 SYGVQD come from the germline V gene (reference sequence). V gave up 6 bases and J gave up 2 bases; unmatched junction bases: 9. The chain's CDR3 is CASSRGPGLAYEQYF. In DNA, the CDR3 is TGCGCCAGCAGCAGGGGACCGGGACTAGCCTACGAGCAGTACTTC.

A single count supports this clonotype. The gene calls are TRBV12-3 or TRBV12-4 and TRBJ2-1, with TRBD2 as a possible D gene (7 bases). The germline V and J ends were trimmed by 6 bases and 12 bases, with 21 bases remaining between them. The CDR3 contains 14 residues. This CDR3 reads CASRGGGQTDTQFF. The CDR3 DNA reads TGTGCCAGCAGAGGGGGGGGTCAGACAGATACGCAGTTCTTC.

The chain recombines TRBV5-1 with TRBJ2-7, with TRBD1 matching 8 bases. Germline CDR1 and CDR2: SGHRS and YFSETQ. The ends lost 5 bases at V and 0 bases at J; junction bases unmatched: 10. CDR3 length: 16 residues. The CDR3 region has the DNA TGCGCCAGCAGGTCCGGACAGGGCTCTCCCTCCTACGAGCAGTACTTC. This translates into CASRSGQGSPSYEQYF.

This clonotype appeared once. DNA for the CDR3: TGCAGTGCTAGACTAGCGGGAGGGGTGTACGAGCAGTACTTC. It encodes CSARLAGGVYEQYF. This chain joins TRBV20-1 and TRBJ2-7; 12 nucleotides align to TRBD2. The length of the CDR3 is 14 residues. The junction had 3 bases not matched to a gene; V was cut back by 2 bases and J by 4 bases. Germline V gene sequence: CDR1 DFQATT, CDR2 SNEGSKA (reference sequence).

The chain carries TRBV7-9 and TRBJ2-5, with a tentative D call TRBD2 (6 bases). Germline V lookup: CDR1 SEHNR, CDR2 FQNEAQ (reference sequence). This CDR3 spans 15 amino acids. Deletions cut 4 bases from V and 6 bases from J, with 18 bases between. CDR3 nucleotide sequence: TGTGCCAGCAGCTCTACCGGGGGTGCGGATCAGACCCAGTACTTC. Protein product: CASSSTGGADQTQYF.

This clonotype has a single count. The chain joins TRBV10-3 to TRBJ2-1, with D possibly matching TRBD2 (6 bases). Germline V CDR1 and CDR2: ENHRY, SYGVKD. Trimming pared 4 bases from V and 5 bases from J, leaving 12 bases between. The CDR3 spans 14 residues. Written as DNA, the CDR3 is TGTGCCATCAGTGCATTTAGCGGTAACAATGAGCAGTTCTTC. This sequence encodes CAISAFSGNNEQFF.

The rearrangement links TRBV19 to TRBJ1-4, with no clear D. This CDR3 is built from 15 residues. CDR1 and CDR2 (germline): LNHDA, SQIVND (reference sequence). V gave up 6 bases and J gave up 8 bases, with 19 bases separating them. CDR3 loop: CASSIGRPPREKLFF. CDR3 bases: TGTGCCAGTAGCATCGGACGGCCCCCGCGGGAAAAACTGTTTTTT.

V usage is TRBV5-1 and J usage is TRBJ2-7; D is ambiguous. The length of the CDR3 is 13 residues. V shed 0 bases and J shed 5 bases, with 9 bases lying between them. CDR1 and CDR2 from the germline V gene are SGHRS and YFSETQ. The CDR3 reads CASSLVGAHEQYF. The CDR3 DNA is TGCGCCAGCAGCTTGGTTGGAGCCCACGAGCAGTACTTC.

The chain carries TRBV24-1 and TRBJ2-7; D unclear. V was pared by 4 bases and J by 9 bases, with 9 bases between. CDR3 length: 11 residues. Germline CDR1 is KGHDR and CDR2 is SFDVKD. The CDR3 region is CATSDLTRQYF. CDR3 DNA: TGTGCCACCAGTGACCTGACTCGGCAGTACTTC.

The chain employs TRBV29-1 and TRBJ2-1; D tentatively reads TRBD1 or TRBD2 (6 bases each). The germline V gene has CDR1 SQVTM and CDR2 ANQGSEA. The CDR3 extends over 15 amino acids. V lost 6 bases and J 4 bases, leaving 19 bases between the germline ends. Here the CDR3 reads CSVLQEGGTYNEQFF. CDR3 DNA sequence: TGCAGCGTCCTACAGGAAGGGGGGACTTACAATGAGCAGTTCTTC.

The chain employs TRBV2 and TRBJ2-2; TRBD1 aligns across 9 bases. CDR3 length equals 15 residues. The germline gives CDR1 SNHLY, CDR2 FYNNEI. With 6 bases clipped from V and 4 bases from J, the junction kept 6 bases outside the gene matches. DNA for the CDR3: TGTGCCAGCAGGCCCGGGACAGGGAGCACCGGGGAGCTGTTTTTT. It encodes CASRPGTGSTGELFF.

The chain recombines TRBV9 with TRBJ2-3; no clear D gene. Trimming left V 0 bases short and J 4 bases short, with 9 bases between. Germline V CDR1 and CDR2: SGDLS, YYNGEE. The CDR3 is 14 amino acids. This chain's CDR3 is CASSVEGRADTQYF. CDR3 coding DNA: TGTGCCAGCAGCGTAGAGGGTAGAGCAGATACGCAGTATTTT.

The chain is built from TRBV14 and TRBJ2-1; 11 bases align to TRBD2. Trimming removed 6 bases from V and 6 bases from J; junction bases left unmatched: 4. Germline CDR1 reads SGHDN; CDR2 reads FVKESK. The CDR3 has 14 residues. The CDR3 nucleotides are TGTGCCAGCAGTAAGACTAGCGGGGTCAATGAGCAGTTCTTC. Amino acid sequence: CASSKTSGVNEQFF.

About this clonotype: The final CDR3 position lacks the conserved phenylalanine or tryptophan, pointing to a likely read error. This chain joins TRBV7-2 and TRBJ2-3, with TRBD2 matching 9 bases. The CDR3 spans 13 residues. Germline CDR1 is SGHTA and CDR2 is FQGNSA. After removal of 3 bases from V and 5 bases from J, the junction contained 0 bases not matched to a gene. CDR3: CASSFSGRDTQYL. In DNA, the CDR3 is TGTGCCAGCAGCTTTAGCGGGAGAGATACGCAGTATCTT.

V and J are TRBV7-9 and TRBJ2-3; D unresolved. The germline V gene has CDR1 SEHNR and CDR2 FQNEAQ (reference sequence). The CDR3 has 12 amino acids. V was cut by 2 bases and J by 5 bases, with 5 bases left in between. The CDR3 sequence is CASSLSRDTQYF. The CDR3 DNA follows: TGTGCCAGCAGCTTATCCAGAGATACGCAGTATTTT.

This clonotype came up many times. The V gene is TRBV6-2 or TRBV6-3, the J gene TRBJ1-2; D is unclear. CDR1 MNHEY and CDR2 SVGEGT come from the germline V gene. The CDR3 has 14 amino acids. Trimming stripped 4 bases from V and 5 bases from J, with 14 bases between. The CDR3 nucleotides read TGTGCCAGCAGTTGGGTCACTGACTTTTATGGCTACACCTTC. Protein sequence: CASSWVTDFYGYTF.

CDR3 protein: CSGQTTQETQYF. In DNA, the CDR3 is TGCAGTGGACAGACGACTCAAGAGACCCAGTACTTC. The V and J genes are TRBV29-1 and TRBJ2-5; tentative D call: TRBD1 (6 bases). CDR3 size: 12 residues. Germline V gene sequence: CDR1 SQVTM, CDR2 ANQGSEA.

The table lists this clonotype with many counts. This chain links TRBV12-3 or TRBV12-4 with TRBJ2-2; D unclear. Trimming cost V 2 bases and J 0 bases, with 7 bases left between them. The CDR3 has 15 residues. CDR3 coding DNA: TGTGCCAGCAGTTTATTAGCCTCGAACACCGGGGAGCTGTTTTTT. Protein: CASSLLASNTGELFF.

The chain uses TRBV7-9 and TRBJ2-3; TRBD2 agrees at 8 bases. Trimming took 1 base from V and 0 from J; bases not matched to a gene: 9. CDR3 size: 18 residues. CDR1 SEHNR and CDR2 FQNEAQ come from the germline V gene (reference sequence). The CDR3 loop is CASSLGNHGGDSTDTQYF. In nucleotides, the CDR3 is TGTGCCAGCAGCTTAGGGAACCACGGGGGGGATAGCACAGATACGCAGTATTTT. Full variable domain (remainder filled in from reference TRBV7-9 and TRBJ2-3): DTGVSQNPRHKITKRGQNVTFRCDPISEHNRLYWYRQTLGQGPEFLTYFQNEAQLEKSRLLSDRFSAERPKGSFSTLEIQRTEQGDSAMYLCASSLGNHGGDSTDTQYFGPGTRLTVL.

This clonotype appeared a single time. The rearrangement joins TRBV5-1 to TRBJ2-1, with D hard to call. There are 13 residues in the CDR3. Trimming cost V 3 bases and J 10 bases, with 14 bases left between them. Germline V gene lookup returns CDR1 SGHRS and CDR2 YFSETQ. CDR3 sequence (DNA): TGCGCCAGCAGCTCGCCCCCTGTCGGGGAGCAGTTCTTC. Translation gives CASSSPPVGEQFF.

The rearrangement uses TRBV19 and TRBJ1-1; 7 positions agree with TRBD1. Germline CDR1 and CDR2: LNHDA and SQIVND (reference sequence). Germline trimming cut 7 bases from V and 5 bases from J; bases unmatched to any gene: 10. The CDR3 sequence is 14 residues long. CDR3 sequence reads: CASTNPRQGTEAFF. In nucleotides, the CDR3 is TGTGCCAGTACCAACCCCCGACAGGGAACTGAAGCTTTCTTT.

A single count supports this clonotype. The rearrangement joins TRBV7-2 to TRBJ2-7; perhaps TRBD1 as D (6 bases). The germline CDR1 and CDR2 sequences are SGHTA and FQGNSA. The CDR3 is made up of 17 amino acids. With 5 bases removed from V and 2 bases from J, the gap between germline ends came to 22 bases. The CDR3 bases are TGTGCCAGCAGCAAGAGGGGTGGGGGCGTGCAGGCCTACGAGCAGTACTTC. This gives the protein CASSKRGGGVQAYEQYF.